A selection of T cell receptor beta chains follows, all from one sample in a study of blood T cell repertoires in COVID-19. The method was immunoSEQ multiplex PCR; TCRdb's version includes in-frame clones alone and lacks a portion of them. The data contain more than 200,000 clones, about 90% of them singletons. Sequencing input: PBMCs or T cells enriched from blood (not recorded which). Source of these receptors: a woman aged 30 to 39 who had been exposed to COVID-19. Both conserved end residues are trimmed from each CDR3. Fields, in order: CDR3 length, J gene, V gene, CDR3 protein.

13 TRBJ2-7 TRBV27 ASQAQDRTSYEQY
11 TRBJ1-6 TRBV28 ASSFRGVSPLH
14 TRBJ2-3 TRBV29-1 SVGGGSWGRTDTQY
12 TRBJ2-7 TRBV2 ASSENVRSYEQY
13 TRBJ2-5 TRBV30 AWSVAGVPQETQY
14 TRBJ1-1 TRBV9 ASSVGVTDTHTEAF
15 TRBJ1-1 TRBV7-2 ASNWEGGSRMNTEAF
15 TRBJ2-1 TRBV18 ASSPRGREGTYNEQF
15 TRBJ2-1 TRBV7-9 ASSPTSGRASYNEQF
12 TRBJ1-6 TRBV30 AWSVGQGESPLH
11 TRBJ2-7 TRBV3-1/TRBV3-2 ASSPRTSHEQY
14 TRBJ2-1 TRBV14 ASSHVGAGALNEQF
15 TRBJ2-1 TRBV27 ASSLNGIAGGSNEQF
12 TRBJ2-7 TRBV28 ASNTGTSSYEQY
16 TRBJ1-4 TRBV19 ASRSGTGSRFTNEKLF
12 TRBJ2-2 TRBV19 ATEGADLGRKLF
14 TRBJ1-1 TRBV13 ASSAPPGEKNTEAF
11 TRBJ2-1 TRBV5-1 ASSFSGHNEQF
11 TRBJ1-1 TRBV18 ASSPTANTEAF
12 TRBJ1-2 TRBV19 ASSMGQINYGYT
13 TRBJ2-7 TRBV28 ASSLQGLDRYEQY
11 TRBJ2-7 TRBV3-1/TRBV3-2 ASSRSGSYEQY
12 TRBJ2-7 TRBV5-1 ASSLAGVSYEQY
13 TRBJ1-2 TRBV5-5 ASSQQGATNYGYT
14 TRBJ1-2 TRBV5-1 ASSLEFRGGDYGYT
14 TRBJ2-1 TRBV28 ASSRISGSNYNEQF
14 TRBJ2-7 TRBV6-5 ASSYSGQGSPYEQY
13 TRBJ2-2 TRBV13 ASSYWTDNTGELF
15 TRBJ1-1 TRBV30 AWSLWTGGGKNTEAF
16 TRBJ1-1 TRBV7-9 ASSSVLEKGLRDTEAF
14 TRBJ2-2 TRBV19 ASTNIQGTSTGELF
11 TRBJ1-2 TRBV29-1 SDQGIANYGYT
13 TRBJ2-7 TRBV4-1 ASSQTGTGDYEQY
13 TRBJ1-2 TRBV5-4 ASSLIRGLNYGYT
13 TRBJ1-6 TRBV5-1 ASSLGRINNSPLH
12 TRBJ1-1 TRBV4-2 ASSPRQGGTEAF
13 TRBJ1-4 TRBV5-6 ASSPIRDRNEKLF
14 TRBJ2-2 TRBV5-1 ASSHRLAMGTGELF
13 TRBJ2-1 TRBV20-1 SASRREGLYNEQF
12 TRBJ1-5 TRBV3-1/TRBV3-2 ASSQAREDQPQH
14 TRBJ2-1 TRBV19 ASSTPLAGVYNEQF
12 TRBJ2-7 TRBV2 ASSEGSGTYEQY
16 TRBJ2-3 TRBV11-3 ASAQGGLAGSDTDTQY
11 TRBJ2-7 TRBV27 ASSPGQAYEQY
11 TRBJ2-7 TRBV7-9 ASSPGPSYEQY
12 TRBJ2-7 TRBV6-5 ASSYGSTNYEQY
13 TRBJ1-5 TRBV5-6 ASSPAGYSNQPQH
14 TRBJ2-5 TRBV30 AWSPRTRATTETQY
13 TRBJ2-1 TRBV24-1 ATSDWGQGVTEQF
14 TRBJ2-7 TRBV7-6 ASSLLAGDGSYEQY
12 TRBJ1-3 TRBV6-5 ASTQGANGNTIY
15 TRBJ2-7 TRBV11-2 ASSPISRGTSDYEQY
13 TRBJ2-7 TRBV19 ASSMFQAGPYEQY
14 TRBJ1-4 TRBV4-1 ASSQMGLVPNEKLF
14 TRBJ2-7 TRBV7-2 ASSPDRGWVSYEQY
12 TRBJ1-1 TRBV6-5 ASRRTGGSTEAF